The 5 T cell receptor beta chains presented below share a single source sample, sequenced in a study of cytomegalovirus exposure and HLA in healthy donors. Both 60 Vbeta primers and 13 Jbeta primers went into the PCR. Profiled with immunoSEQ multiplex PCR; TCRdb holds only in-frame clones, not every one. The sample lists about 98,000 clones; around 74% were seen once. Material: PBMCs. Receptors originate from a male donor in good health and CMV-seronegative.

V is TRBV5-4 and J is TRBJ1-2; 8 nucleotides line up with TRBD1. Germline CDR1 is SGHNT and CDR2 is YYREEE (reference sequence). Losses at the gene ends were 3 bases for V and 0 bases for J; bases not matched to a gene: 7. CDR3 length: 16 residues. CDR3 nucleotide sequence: TGTGCCAGCAGCTCTGGACAGGGCGTCACTAACTATGGCTACACCTTC. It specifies CASSSGQGVTNYGYTF.

CDR3 in DNA: TGTGCCAGCAGCTTATTTGGAATCGCGGGAAGTGAAAAACTGTTTTTT. Its translation: CASSLFGIAGSEKLFF. V usage is TRBV5-6 and J usage is TRBJ1-4, with no clear D. Germline CDR1 is SGHDT and CDR2 is YYEEEE. With 2 bases removed from V and 7 bases from J, the gap between germline ends came to 18 bases. This CDR3 contains 16 residues.

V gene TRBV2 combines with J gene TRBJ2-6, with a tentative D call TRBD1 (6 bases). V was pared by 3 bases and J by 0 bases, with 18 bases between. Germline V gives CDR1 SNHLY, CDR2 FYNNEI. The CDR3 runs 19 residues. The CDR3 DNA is TGTGCCAGCAGTGACGACCGACAGGTAATCTACTCTGGGGCCAACGTCCTGACTTTC. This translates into CASSDDRQVIYSGANVLTF. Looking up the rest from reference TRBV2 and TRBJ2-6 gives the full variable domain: EPEVTQTPSHQVTQMGQEVILRCVPISNHLYFYWYRQILGQKVEFLVSFYNNEISEKSEIFDDQFSVERPDGSNFTLKIRSTKLEDSAMYFCASSDDRQVIYSGANVLTFGAGSRLTVL.

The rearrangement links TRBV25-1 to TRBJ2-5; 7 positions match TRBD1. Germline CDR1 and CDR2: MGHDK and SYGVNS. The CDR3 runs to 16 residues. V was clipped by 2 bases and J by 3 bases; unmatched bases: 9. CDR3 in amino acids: CASSEPLTGWEETQYF. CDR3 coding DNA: TGTGCCAGCAGTGAACCTCTGACAGGGTGGGAAGAGACCCAGTACTTC.

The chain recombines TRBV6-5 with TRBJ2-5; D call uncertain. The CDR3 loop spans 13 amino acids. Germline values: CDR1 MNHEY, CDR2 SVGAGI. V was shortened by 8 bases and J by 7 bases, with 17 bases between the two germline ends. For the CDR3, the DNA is TGTGCCAGCTTGTATGAGTACGGTGGGACCCAGTACTTC. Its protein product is CASLYEYGGTQYF.